This record concerns one TCR beta chain sequence. The germline V gene has CDR1 MGHRA and CDR2 YSYEKL. The CDR3 extends over 13 amino acids. J gave up 6 bases and V 10 bases, and 9 bases lay outside the gene matches. The record originates from a study of blood T cell repertoires in COVID-19. Overall study: T cells, B-cell-depleted T cells, or PBMCs provided the cDNA or gDNA that served as material.

In the study's own analysis: Reference gene primer amplification in the assay estimated nucleated cell counts. Only in-frame clones appear in the TCRdb table, and some are missing; sequencing was by immunoSEQ multiplex PCR. That table gives V, J and clone size, and the DNA gave D and trimming. The sample lists roughly 91,000 clones, more than 75% occurring once. Sequenced material: peripheral blood. The rearrangement joins TRBV4-1 to TRBJ1-2; 9 bases agree with TRBD1. The source of this sequence is a man aged 70 or older with acute or convalescent COVID-19. The CDR3, as DNA: TGCGCCACCCGGACAGGGGCGAAGGATGGCTACACCTTC. Encoded protein: CATRTGAKDGYTF.